This entry lists 26 T cell receptor beta chains sequenced from one sample in a study of spatial heterogeneity in lung cancer. Time point in this sample: sample taken at primary tumor resection. From tumor, nontumor lung or frozen PBMC, whole RNA was taken unsorted for sequencing. Each CDR3 protein is one row after TCRdb ran MiXCR on the 5' RACE reads. The profile covers tens of thousands of distinct CDR3 sequences, with approximately 8.9% appearing a single time and about 16% taken by the ten largest. The sample here was PBMCs, taken at surgery. The receptors were gathered from a female donor with early-stage non-small cell lung cancer.

This chain connects TRBV7-2 to TRBJ2-1, with 10 bases lining up with TRBD2. Germline assignment: CDR1 SGHTA and CDR2 FQGNSA. There are 15 residues in the CDR3. With V trimmed by 3 bases and J by 7 bases, 6 bases remained unmatched. This CDR3 is CASSFPLAGKNEQFF. The CDR3 bases are TGTGCCAGCAGCTTTCCACTAGCGGGGAAAAATGAGCAGTTCTTC.

The chain carries TRBV3-1 and TRBJ2-5, with 12 bases that match TRBD2. The CDR3 is made up of 16 amino acids. Trimming removed 4 bases from V and 2 bases from J; junction bases left unmatched: 5. Germline V lookup: CDR1 LGHDT, CDR2 YNNKEL (reference sequence). The CDR3 is CASSLVGLAGQETQYF. In nucleotides, the CDR3 is TGTGCCAGCAGCCTGGTCGGACTAGCGGGACAAGAGACCCAGTACTTC.

This clonotype was counted at least ten times. The chain joins TRBV5-1 to TRBJ2-5, with 8 nucleotides matching TRBD2. CDR3 length: 15 amino acids. Germline lookup yields CDR1 SGHRS and CDR2 YFSETQ. The V and J ends lost 6 bases and 2 bases, in that order; junction bases with no gene match: 9. The CDR3 region has the DNA TGCGCCAGCACAGCAAGCGGGGGTGGGCAAGAGACCCAGTACTTC. Its translation is CASTASGGGQETQYF.

In its sample, this clonotype was seen many times. The rearrangement joins TRBV10-3 to TRBJ2-1, with D perhaps being TRBD1 or TRBD2 (6 bases each). The CDR3 totals 14 residues. V was shortened by 6 bases and J by 6 bases, with 15 bases between the two germline ends. Germline assignment: CDR1 ENHRY and CDR2 SYGVKD. The CDR3 here is CAIRTGGGINEQFF. DNA for the CDR3: TGTGCCATCAGGACCGGAGGGGGGATCAATGAGCAGTTCTTC.

The chain is built from TRBV12-3 or TRBV12-4 and TRBJ2-3, with 10 bases identical to TRBD1. Losses at the gene ends were 3 bases for V and 3 bases for J; bases not matched to a gene: 6. The length of the CDR3 is 16 residues. The DNA of the CDR3 is TGTGCCAGCAGTTTGAGGGGGACAGGGGTAACAGATACGCAGTATTTT. Amino acids: CASSLRGTGVTDTQYF.

This clonotype came up a few times. The chain employs TRBV11-3 and TRBJ2-3, with D possibly matching TRBD2 (5 bases). CDR3 length equals 15 residues. The V end was cut by 5 bases, the J end by 3 bases, with 15 bases between. Germline lookup yields CDR1 SGHNT and CDR2 YENEEA. CDR3 nucleotides: TGTGCCAGCAGCCCCTCCGAGGGTCTAACAGATACGCAGTATTTT. Translated, it gives CASSPSEGLTDTQYF.

The V and J genes are TRBV7-8 and TRBJ2-1; 11 bases match TRBD1. Germline lookup yields CDR1 SGHVS and CDR2 FQNEAQ. The CDR3 loop spans 16 amino acids. With 5 bases clipped from V and 8 bases from J, the junction kept 11 bases outside the gene matches. The CDR3 region is CASSPRPGQGVDEQFF. The CDR3 bases are TGTGCCAGCAGCCCTCGTCCGGGACAGGGGGTCGATGAGCAGTTCTTC.

V is TRBV5-5 and J is TRBJ2-2; the D gene is possibly TRBD2 (6 bases). The CDR3 consists of 15 residues. The V gene's germline CDR1 is SGHKS and CDR2 YYEKEE (reference sequence). V lost 0 bases and J 1 base, leaving 7 bases between the germline ends. This chain's CDR3 is CASSLGRVNTGELFF. For the CDR3, the DNA is TGTGCCAGCAGCTTGGGGAGGGTGAACACCGGGGAGCTGTTTTTT.

The J gene is TRBJ2-5, the V gene TRBV11-2; D possibly corresponds to TRBD2 (6 bases). V was pared by 1 base and J by 4 bases, with 16 bases between. Germline V CDR1 and CDR2: SGHAT, FQNNGV. The CDR3 is 16 amino acids. The CDR3 loop is CASSLGGSLGGETQYF. CDR3 nucleotides: TGTGCCAGCAGCTTAGGTGGCAGCTTGGGGGGAGAGACCCAGTACTTC. Filled out from reference TRBV11-2 and TRBJ2-5, the complete variable domain reads EAGVAQSPRYKIIEKRQSVAFWCNPISGHATLYWYQQILGQGPKLLIQFQNNGVVDDSQLPKDRFSAERLKGVDSTLKIQPAKLEDSAVYLCASSLGGSLGGETQYFGPGTRLLVL.

In this sample, this clonotype turned up many times. The chain combines TRBV6-5 with TRBJ2-7, with D perhaps matching TRBD1 or TRBD2 (5 bases each). The CDR3 sequence is 15 residues long. V was shortened by 6 bases and J by 1 base, with 16 bases between the two germline ends. Germline V gives CDR1 MNHEY, CDR2 SVGAGI. The CDR3 protein is CASSYRDRGSYEQYF. The CDR3, as DNA: TGTGCCAGCAGCTACCGGGACCGGGGTTCCTACGAGCAGTACTTC.

The chain is built from TRBV6-5 and TRBJ1-6, with 7 nucleotides matching TRBD1. The germline gives CDR1 MNHEY, CDR2 SVGAGI. J lost 2 bases, V lost 7 bases, and 5 bases had no gene match. The CDR3 extends over 15 amino acids. The chain's CDR3 is CASTQGQPYNSPLHF. CDR3 nucleotide sequence: TGTGCCAGCACCCAGGGACAGCCCTATAATTCACCCCTCCACTTT.

The chain carries TRBV20-1 and TRBJ1-5; D remains ambiguous. Trimming took 2 bases from V and 2 from J, leaving 7 bases between them. In germline, CDR1 is DFQATT, CDR2 SNEGSKA (reference sequence). The CDR3 has 13 residues. The CDR3 DNA reads TGCAGTGCTAGACGTCTCGGCAATCAGCCCCAGCATTTT. The encoded protein is CSARRLGNQPQHF.

Ten or more counts support this clonotype. V gene TRBV5-1 combines with J gene TRBJ2-5, with D uncertain. The germline gives CDR1 SGHRS, CDR2 YFSETQ. Trimming stripped 4 bases from V and 2 bases from J, with 12 bases between. The CDR3 is 14 residues long. The CDR3 spells CASSGIGRQETQYF. The CDR3 region has the DNA TGCGCCAGCAGCGGTATAGGACGACAAGAGACCCAGTACTTC.

This clonotype was seen many times. CDR3 nucleotides: TGTGCCAGCAGCCACGCACCGGGACTAGCGGGGTACAATGAGCAGTTCTTC. Encoded protein: CASSHAPGLAGYNEQFF. The chain couples TRBV3-1 to TRBJ2-1; 13 nucleotides match TRBD2. The length of the CDR3 is 17 residues. With 3 bases clipped from V and 4 bases from J, the junction kept 6 bases outside the gene matches. Per germline, CDR1 LGHDT and CDR2 YNNKEL (reference sequence).

This clonotype turned up a few times. The chain uses TRBV18 and TRBJ1-4; D is ambiguous. The CDR3 totals 14 residues. In germline, CDR1 is KGHSH, CDR2 LQKENI. The V end lost 3 bases, the J end lost 1 base, and 6 bases lay between the germline ends. The CDR3, as DNA: TGTGCCAGCTCACCCCTGGGAACTAATGAAAAACTGTTTTTT. This encodes CASSPLGTNEKLFF.

This clonotype has a handful of counts. The chain employs TRBV5-4 and TRBJ2-7; either TRBD1 or TRBD2 may supply D (5 bases each). The V end was cut by 2 bases, the J end by 11 bases, with 11 bases between. The CDR3 covers 11 residues. Per germline, CDR1 SGHNT and CDR2 YYREEE (reference sequence). CDR3 sequence: CASSFGTREYF. The CDR3 DNA reads as TGTGCCAGCAGCTTTGGGACGCGAGAGTACTTC.

The chain is built from TRBV10-3 and TRBJ1-6; D gene ambiguous. V was clipped by 2 bases and J by 6 bases, with 11 bases between them. There are 15 residues in the CDR3. Germline CDR1 and CDR2: ENHRY and SYGVKD. The CDR3 nucleotides are TGTGCCATCAGTGAGGGCCAAGCGAGTAATTCACCCCTCCACTTT. Translated, it gives CAISEGQASNSPLHF.

This clonotype was counted at least ten times. The chain is built from TRBV14 and TRBJ1-1, with no clear D. Trimming stripped 4 bases from V and 8 bases from J, with 8 bases between. This CDR3 has 11 amino acids. The germline CDR1 and CDR2 sequences are SGHDN and FVKESK. The CDR3 region is CASSLRHEAFF. The CDR3 coding sequence is TGTGCCAGCAGCCTCAGGCACGAAGCTTTCTTT.

This rearrangement joins TRBV12-5 to TRBJ2-1, with D perhaps matching TRBD2 (6 bases). In germline, CDR1 is LGHNT, CDR2 FRNRAP. The CDR3 consists of 14 residues. The V and J ends lost 5 bases and 10 bases respectively, with 18 bases between them. This CDR3 is CASGHRDSSREQFF. The CDR3 DNA follows: TGTGCTAGTGGTCACCGGGACTCTTCCAGGGAGCAGTTCTTC.

In this sample, this clonotype turned up a few times. The chain links TRBV15 to TRBJ1-6, with D maybe TRBD1 (5 bases). Per the germline V gene, CDR1 is LNHNV and CDR2 is YYDKDF (reference sequence). The CDR3 extends over 14 amino acids. Trimming took 1 base from V and 5 from J, leaving 6 bases between them. For the CDR3, the DNA is TGTGCCACCAGCAGAGGACAGAATAATTCACCCCTCCACTTT. This codes for CATSRGQNNSPLHF.

The chain links TRBV5-1 to TRBJ1-6; 8 nucleotides line up with TRBD1. The CDR3 contains 15 residues. Germline lookup yields CDR1 SGHRS and CDR2 YFSETQ. With 1 base clipped from V and 7 bases from J, the junction kept 4 bases outside the gene matches. CDR3 DNA sequence: TGCGCCAGCAGCTTGCAGGGACAGGAGAATTCACCCCTCCACTTT. Translating gives CASSLQGQENSPLHF.

This clonotype was seen only a few times. The chain uses TRBV6-1 and TRBJ2-5, with 10 nucleotides matching TRBD1. The CDR3 covers 15 residues. In germline, CDR1 is MNHNS, CDR2 SASEGT. With 5 bases clipped from V and 2 bases from J, the junction kept 5 bases outside the gene matches. CDR3 region: CASSWDRGLQETQYF. DNA for the CDR3: TGTGCCAGCAGTTGGGACAGGGGATTACAAGAGACCCAGTACTTC.

This clonotype appeared many times. V is TRBV18 and J is TRBJ1-6, with 7 positions matching TRBD1. Germline V gene lookup returns CDR1 KGHSH and CDR2 LQKENI. This CDR3 comprises 14 residues. The V segment lost 3 bases and the J segment 9 bases; nucleotides outside the gene matches: 5. CDR3 residues: CASSPGTASSPLHF. The CDR3 bases are TGTGCCAGCTCACCGGGGACAGCGAGTTCACCCCTCCACTTT.

The V gene is TRBV7-8, the J gene TRBJ1-6; TRBD1 matches at 9 bases. Germline V lookup: CDR1 SGHVS, CDR2 FQNEAQ. V lost 5 bases, J lost 9 bases, and 5 bases stayed unmatched. This CDR3 comprises 14 residues. This chain's CDR3 is CASSTQGAISPLHF. CDR3 DNA: TGTGCCAGCAGCACACAGGGGGCCATTTCACCCCTCCACTTT.

This clonotype has a count of ten or more. The chain couples TRBV12-3 or TRBV12-4 to TRBJ2-2; D is ambiguous. The germline V and J ends were trimmed by 7 bases and 13 bases, with 16 bases remaining between them. The CDR3 extends over 12 amino acids. The CDR3 nucleotides are TGTGCCAGCACTCTGACCCGCAAGCGGCTGTTTTTT. It is translated as CASTLTRKRLFF.

V gene TRBV3-1 combines with J gene TRBJ1-5, with a possible D match to TRBD1 (5 bases). The CDR3 totals 14 residues. The germline V gene encodes CDR1 LGHDT and CDR2 YNNKEL (reference sequence). V was shortened by 3 bases and J by 7 bases, with 13 bases between the two germline ends. This chain's CDR3 is CASSQYGGGQPQHF. DNA of the CDR3: TGTGCCAGCAGCCAGTACGGGGGTGGACAGCCCCAGCATTTT.